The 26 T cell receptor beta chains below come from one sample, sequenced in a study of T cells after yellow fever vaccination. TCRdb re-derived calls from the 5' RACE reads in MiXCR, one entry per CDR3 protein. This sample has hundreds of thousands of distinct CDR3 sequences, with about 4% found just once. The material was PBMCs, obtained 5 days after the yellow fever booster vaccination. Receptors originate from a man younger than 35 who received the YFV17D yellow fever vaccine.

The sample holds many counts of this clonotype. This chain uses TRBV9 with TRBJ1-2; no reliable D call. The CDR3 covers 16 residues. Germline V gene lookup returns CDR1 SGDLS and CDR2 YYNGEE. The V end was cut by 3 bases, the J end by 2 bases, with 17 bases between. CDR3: CASSAPTEPENYGYTF. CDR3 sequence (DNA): TGTGCCAGCAGCGCTCCGACGGAGCCAGAAAACTATGGCTACACCTTC. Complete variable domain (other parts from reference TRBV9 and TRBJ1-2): DSGVTQTPKHLITATGQRVTLRCSPRSGDLSVYWYQQSLDQGLQFLIQYYNGEERAKGNILERFSAQQFPDLHSELNLSSLELGDSALYFCASSAPTEPENYGYTFGSGTRLTVV.

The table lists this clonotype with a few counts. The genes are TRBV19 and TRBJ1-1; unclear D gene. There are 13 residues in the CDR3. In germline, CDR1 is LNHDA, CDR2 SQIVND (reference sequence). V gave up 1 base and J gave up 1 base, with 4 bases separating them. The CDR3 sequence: CASSIVPNTEAFF. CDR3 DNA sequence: TGTGCCAGTAGTATAGTTCCGAACACTGAAGCTTTCTTT.

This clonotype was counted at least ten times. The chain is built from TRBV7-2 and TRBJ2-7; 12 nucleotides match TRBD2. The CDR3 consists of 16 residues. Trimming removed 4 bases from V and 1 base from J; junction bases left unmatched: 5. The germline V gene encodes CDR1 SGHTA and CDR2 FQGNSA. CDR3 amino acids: CASSSPTSGGSYEQYF. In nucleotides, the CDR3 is TGTGCCAGCAGCTCGCCGACTAGCGGGGGATCCTACGAGCAGTACTTC.

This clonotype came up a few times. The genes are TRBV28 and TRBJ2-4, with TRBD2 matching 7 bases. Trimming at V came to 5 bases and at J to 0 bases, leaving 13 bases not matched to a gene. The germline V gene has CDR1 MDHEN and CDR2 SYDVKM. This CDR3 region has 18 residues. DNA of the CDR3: TGTGCCAGCAGTCGGACCTATTGGGGGGGTATAGCCAAAAACATTCAGTACTTC. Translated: CASSRTYWGGIAKNIQYF.

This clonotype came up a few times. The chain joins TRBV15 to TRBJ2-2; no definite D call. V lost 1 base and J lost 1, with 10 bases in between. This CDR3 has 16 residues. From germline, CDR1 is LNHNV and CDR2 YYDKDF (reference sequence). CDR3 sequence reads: CATSRGARLNTGELFF. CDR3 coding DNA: TGTGCCACCAGCAGAGGGGCCAGACTGAACACCGGGGAGCTGTTTTTT.

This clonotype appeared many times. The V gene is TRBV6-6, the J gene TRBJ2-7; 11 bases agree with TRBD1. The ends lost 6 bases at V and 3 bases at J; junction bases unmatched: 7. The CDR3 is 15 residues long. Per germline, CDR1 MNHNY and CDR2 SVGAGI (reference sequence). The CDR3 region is CASRPGQGAYYEQYV. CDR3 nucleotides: TGTGCCAGCAGGCCCGGACAGGGGGCCTACTACGAGCAGTACGTC.

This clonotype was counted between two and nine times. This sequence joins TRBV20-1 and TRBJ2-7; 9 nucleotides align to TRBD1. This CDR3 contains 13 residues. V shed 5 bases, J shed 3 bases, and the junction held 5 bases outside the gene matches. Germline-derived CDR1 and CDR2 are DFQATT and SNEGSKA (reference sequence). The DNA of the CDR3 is TGCAGTGCTCGGACAGGGGAGGACTACGAGCAGTACTTC. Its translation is CSARTGEDYEQYF.

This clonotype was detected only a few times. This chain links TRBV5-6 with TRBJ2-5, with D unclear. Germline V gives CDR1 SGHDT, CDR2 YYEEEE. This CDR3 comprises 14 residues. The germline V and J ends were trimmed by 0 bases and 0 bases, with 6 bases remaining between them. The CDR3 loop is CASSLAEYQETQYF. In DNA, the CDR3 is TGTGCCAGCAGCTTGGCGGAGTACCAAGAGACCCAGTACTTC.

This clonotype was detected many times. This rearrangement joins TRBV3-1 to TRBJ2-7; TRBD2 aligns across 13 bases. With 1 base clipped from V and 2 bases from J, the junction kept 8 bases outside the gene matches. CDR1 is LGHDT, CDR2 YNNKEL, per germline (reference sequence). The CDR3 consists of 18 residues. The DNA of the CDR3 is TGTGCCAGCAGCCAAGGGGGCCCCGGGACTAGCGGGGCCTACGAGCAGTACGTC. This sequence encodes CASSQGGPGTSGAYEQYV.

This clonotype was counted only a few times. CDR3 in DNA: TGTGCCAGCAGCCAAGTGAATAGCGGGGGGCCCGGGGAGCTGTTTTTT. It is translated as CASSQVNSGGPGELFF. The V and J genes are TRBV3-1 and TRBJ2-2, with 10 bases that match TRBD2. With 1 base clipped from V and 6 bases from J, the junction kept 5 bases outside the gene matches. CDR1 is LGHDT, CDR2 YNNKEL, per germline (reference sequence). The length of the CDR3 is 16 residues.

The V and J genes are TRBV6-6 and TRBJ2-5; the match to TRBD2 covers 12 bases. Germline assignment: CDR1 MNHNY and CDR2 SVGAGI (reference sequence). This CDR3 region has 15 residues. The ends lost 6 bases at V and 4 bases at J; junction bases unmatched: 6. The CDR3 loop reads CASRLPSGGAETQYF. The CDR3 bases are TGTGCCAGCAGGCTACCTAGCGGGGGGGCAGAGACCCAGTACTTC.

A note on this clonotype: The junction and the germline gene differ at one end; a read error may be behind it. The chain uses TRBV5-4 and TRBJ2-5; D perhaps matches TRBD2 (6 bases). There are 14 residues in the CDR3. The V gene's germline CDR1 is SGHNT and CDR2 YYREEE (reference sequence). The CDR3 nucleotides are TGTGCCTGCAGCTGGGGCGGGAAACAAGAGACCCAGTACTTC. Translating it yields CACSWGGKQETQYF.

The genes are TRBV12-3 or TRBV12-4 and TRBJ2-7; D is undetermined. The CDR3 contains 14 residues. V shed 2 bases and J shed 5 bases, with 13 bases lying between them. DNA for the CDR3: TGTGCCAGCAGTTTATGGAGTAAAGCCCACGAGCAGTACTTC. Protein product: CASSLWSKAHEQYF.

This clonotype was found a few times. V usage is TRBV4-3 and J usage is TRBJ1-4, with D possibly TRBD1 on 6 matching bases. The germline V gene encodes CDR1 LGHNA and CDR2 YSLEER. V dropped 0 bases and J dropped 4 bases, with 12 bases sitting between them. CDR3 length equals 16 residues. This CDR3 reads CASSQDTGTFNEKLFF. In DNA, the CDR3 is TGCGCCAGCAGCCAAGATACCGGGACATTTAATGAAAAACTGTTTTTT.

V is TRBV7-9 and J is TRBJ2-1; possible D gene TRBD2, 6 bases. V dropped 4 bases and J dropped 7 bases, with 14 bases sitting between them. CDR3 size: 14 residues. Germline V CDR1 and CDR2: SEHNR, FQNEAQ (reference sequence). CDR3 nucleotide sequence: TGTGCCAGCAGCTCTGGCGGGGATGGGAATGAGCAGTTCTTC. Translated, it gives CASSSGGDGNEQFF.

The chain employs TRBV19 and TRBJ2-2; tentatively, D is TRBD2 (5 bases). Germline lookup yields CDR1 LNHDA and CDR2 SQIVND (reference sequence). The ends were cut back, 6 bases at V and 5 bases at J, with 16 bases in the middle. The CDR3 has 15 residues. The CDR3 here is CASSQNGERTGELFF. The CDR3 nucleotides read TGTGCCAGTAGCCAAAACGGGGAGAGAACCGGGGAGCTGTTTTTT.

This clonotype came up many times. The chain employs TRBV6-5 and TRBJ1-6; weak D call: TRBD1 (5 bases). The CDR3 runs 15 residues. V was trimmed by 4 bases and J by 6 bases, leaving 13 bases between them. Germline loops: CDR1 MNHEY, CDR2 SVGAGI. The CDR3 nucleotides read TGTGCCAGCAGTTTAACCGGGACTTCTAATTCACCCCTCCACTTT. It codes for CASSLTGTSNSPLHF.

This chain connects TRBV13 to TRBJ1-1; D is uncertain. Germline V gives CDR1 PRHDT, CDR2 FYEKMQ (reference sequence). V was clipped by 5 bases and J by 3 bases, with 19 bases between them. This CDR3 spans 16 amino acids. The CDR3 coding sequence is TGTGCCAGCAGCACCATCGACACGGATCCGGACACTGAAGCTTTCTTT. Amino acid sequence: CASSTIDTDPDTEAFF. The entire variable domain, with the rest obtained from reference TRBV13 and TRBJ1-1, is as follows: AAGVIQSPRHLIKEKRETATLKCYPIPRHDTVYWYQQGPGQDPQFLISFYEKMQSDKGSIPDRFSAQQFSDYHSELNMSSLELGDSALYFCASSTIDTDPDTEAFFGQGTRLTVV.

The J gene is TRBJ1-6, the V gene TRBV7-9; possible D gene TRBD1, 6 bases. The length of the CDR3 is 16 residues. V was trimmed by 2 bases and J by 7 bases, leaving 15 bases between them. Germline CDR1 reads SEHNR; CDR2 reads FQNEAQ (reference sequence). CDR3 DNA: TGTGCCAGCAGCTTACGTCTCTGGACAGACAATTCACCCCTCCACTTT. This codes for CASSLRLWTDNSPLHF.

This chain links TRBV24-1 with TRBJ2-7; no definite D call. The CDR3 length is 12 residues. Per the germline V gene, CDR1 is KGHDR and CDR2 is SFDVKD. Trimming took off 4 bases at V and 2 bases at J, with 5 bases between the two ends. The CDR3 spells CATSEVAYEQYV. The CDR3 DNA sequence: TGTGCCACCAGTGAGGTTGCCTACGAGCAGTACGTC.

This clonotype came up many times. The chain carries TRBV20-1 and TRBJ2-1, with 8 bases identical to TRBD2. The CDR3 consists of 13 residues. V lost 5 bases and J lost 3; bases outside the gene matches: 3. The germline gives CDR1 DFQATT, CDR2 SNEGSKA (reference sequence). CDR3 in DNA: TGCAGTGCTCCACTAGCGGACTACAATGAGCAGTTCTTC. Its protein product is CSAPLADYNEQFF.

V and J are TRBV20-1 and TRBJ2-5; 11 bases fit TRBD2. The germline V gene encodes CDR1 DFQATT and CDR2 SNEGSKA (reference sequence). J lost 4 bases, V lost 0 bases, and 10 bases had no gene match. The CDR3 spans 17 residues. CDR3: CSARDRRSSGGLETQYF. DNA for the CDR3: TGCAGTGCTAGAGACCGACGCTCTAGCGGGGGGTTAGAGACCCAGTACTTC.

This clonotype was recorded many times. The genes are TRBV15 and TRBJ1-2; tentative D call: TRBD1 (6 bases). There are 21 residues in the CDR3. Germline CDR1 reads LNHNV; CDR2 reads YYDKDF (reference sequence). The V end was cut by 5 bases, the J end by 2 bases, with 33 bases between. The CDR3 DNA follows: TGTGCCACCAGCTCTTGGGGACAAGGGGAACCGGCCCCGGCGACGAACTATGGCTACACCTTC. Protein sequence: CATSSWGQGEPAPATNYGYTF.

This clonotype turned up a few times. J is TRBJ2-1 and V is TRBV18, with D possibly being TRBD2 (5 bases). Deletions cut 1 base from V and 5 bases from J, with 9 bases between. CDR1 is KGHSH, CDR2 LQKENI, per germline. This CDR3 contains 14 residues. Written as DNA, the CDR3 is TGTGCCAGCTCACCACGAGAGGGCCACAATGAGCAGTTCTTC. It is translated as CASSPREGHNEQFF.

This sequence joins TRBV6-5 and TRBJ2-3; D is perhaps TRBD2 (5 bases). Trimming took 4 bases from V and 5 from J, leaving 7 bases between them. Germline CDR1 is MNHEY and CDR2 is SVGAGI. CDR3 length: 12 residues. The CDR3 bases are TGTGCCAGCAGTTCCGCGGGAGATACGCAGTATTTT. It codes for CASSSAGDTQYF.

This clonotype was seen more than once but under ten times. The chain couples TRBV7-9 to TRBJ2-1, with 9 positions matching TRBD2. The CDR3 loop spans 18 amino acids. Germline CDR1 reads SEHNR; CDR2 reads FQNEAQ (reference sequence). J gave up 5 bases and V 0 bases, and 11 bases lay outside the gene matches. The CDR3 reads CASSLALGGGANNNEQFF. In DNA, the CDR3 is TGTGCCAGCAGCTTAGCGCTGGGCGGGGGGGCCAACAACAATGAGCAGTTCTTC.